The source of this T cell receptor beta chain is a study of T cell repertoires in cytomegalovirus infection. This clonotype appeared a few times. Its antigen is still unknown. After removal of 2 bases from V and 5 bases from J, the junction contained 5 bases not matched to a gene. The CDR3 has 16 residues. Germline V lookup: CDR1 MNHEY, CDR2 SMNVEV (reference sequence). TCRdb fed the reads into MiXCR, producing one record per CDR3 protein. The sample lists approximately 990,000 distinct CDR3 sequences, approximately 31% occurring once. The sample was cultured CD8+ T cells from PBMCs, taken from culture after CMV antigen stimulation. The V gene is TRBV27, the J gene TRBJ2-1, with 11 positions matching TRBD2. The origin of this receptor is a human donor in good health (CMV status not recorded). Some clones in this sample may be carry-over from other donors' samples. The CDR3 here is CASSLLAGGLNNEQFF. DNA for the CDR3: TGTGCCAGCAGTTTACTAGCGGGGGGACTCAACAATGAGCAGTTCTTC.